Below are 23 T cell receptor beta chains sequenced from a single sample in a study of blood T cell repertoires in COVID-19. This table comes from immunoSEQ multiplex PCR, and its TCRdb copy is limited to in-frame clones, with some not included. The sample holds 300,000 to 450,000 clones; almost 90% are singletons and the top ten take approximately 1%. The material sequenced was PBMCs or T cells enriched from blood (not recorded which). The receptors derive from a woman in her twenties or thirties who had been exposed to COVID-19.

This rearrangement joins TRBV7-9 to TRBJ1-6; 7 bases fit TRBD1. V trimming: 0 bases; J trimming: 7 bases; junction bases outside the gene matches: 3. The CDR3 consists of 15 residues. Germline V gives CDR1 SEHNR, CDR2 FQNEAQ (reference sequence). The CDR3 reads CASSLAQGPNSPLHF. In DNA, the CDR3 is TGTGCCAGCAGCTTAGCACAGGGGCCCAATTCACCCCTCCACTTT.

The rearrangement uses TRBV7-9 and TRBJ2-7, with TRBD1 matching over 10 bases. CDR1 is SEHNR, CDR2 FQNEAQ, per germline (reference sequence). The junction had 13 bases not matched to a gene; V was cut back by 5 bases and J by 9 bases. The CDR3 consists of 15 residues. The CDR3 loop reads CASSGIGTGVWVQYF. The CDR3 region has the DNA TGTGCCAGCAGCGGGATCGGGACAGGGGTGTGGGTGCAGTACTTC.

V is TRBV6-6 and J is TRBJ1-4, with D possibly matching TRBD1 (5 bases). V was trimmed by 5 bases and J by 11 bases, leaving 18 bases between them. There are 14 residues in the CDR3. Germline V CDR1 and CDR2: MNHNY, SVGAGI (reference sequence). The CDR3 protein is CASSPPNKGPKLFF. CDR3 nucleotide sequence: TGTGCCAGCAGTCCCCCAAACAAGGGGCCGAAACTGTTTTTT.

This sequence joins TRBV2 and TRBJ2-2, with D unclear. This CDR3 comprises 13 residues. Trimming took 5 bases from V and 8 from J, leaving 12 bases between them. Germline V gene lookup returns CDR1 SNHLY and CDR2 FYNNEI. This chain's CDR3 is CASSSSGFGELFF. CDR3 nucleotide sequence: TGTGCCAGCAGTTCCTCGGGTTTTGGGGAGCTGTTTTTT.

The chain joins TRBV18 to TRBJ1-1, with TRBD1 as a possible D gene (6 bases). The CDR3 extends over 16 amino acids. The ends were cut back, 3 bases at V and 0 bases at J, with 14 bases in the middle. Germline-derived CDR1 and CDR2 are KGHSH and LQKENI. The CDR3 reads CASSPSKGVMNTEAFF. CDR3 sequence (DNA): TGTGCCAGCTCACCCTCCAAGGGGGTTATGAACACTGAAGCTTTCTTT.

The chain is built from TRBV2 and TRBJ1-1, with D possibly TRBD1 on 6 matching bases. Germline-derived CDR1 and CDR2 are SNHLY and FYNNEI. V was trimmed by 5 bases and J by 6 bases, leaving 10 bases between them. This CDR3 is built from 12 residues. This chain's CDR3 is CASSPQGPEAFF. Here the CDR3 DNA reads TGTGCCAGCAGTCCACAGGGTCCTGAAGCTTTCTTT. Supplemented by reference TRBV2 and TRBJ1-1, the full variable domain reads EPEVTQTPSHQVTQMGQEVILRCVPISNHLYFYWYRQILGQKVEFLVSFYNNEISEKSEIFDDQFSVERPDGSNFTLKIRSTKLEDSAMYFCASSPQGPEAFFGQGTRLTVV.

The chain combines TRBV3-1 (or the pseudogene TRBV3-2) with TRBJ1-6; D remains ambiguous. V was pared by 2 bases and J by 7 bases, with 12 bases between. The CDR3 extends over 15 amino acids. Germline CDR1 and CDR2: LGHDT and YNNKEL (reference sequence). The CDR3: CASSQWELQNSPLHF. In nucleotides, the CDR3 is TGTGCCAGCAGCCAATGGGAGCTACAGAATTCACCCCTCCACTTT.

The chain carries TRBV7-3 and TRBJ2-2, with TRBD2 matching over 12 bases. Germline CDR1 is SGHTA and CDR2 is FQGTGA. This CDR3 spans 15 amino acids. Unmatched junction bases numbered 2, after V lost 4 bases and J lost 5 bases. Here the CDR3 DNA reads TGTGCCAGCAGCTCTAGCGGGAGGGGAACCGGGGAGCTGTTTTTT. This codes for CASSSSGRGTGELFF.

The gene calls are TRBV5-6 and TRBJ1-1; TRBD1 aligns across 11 bases. The ends lost 0 bases at V and 5 bases at J; junction bases unmatched: 9. The CDR3 is 17 residues long. CDR1 is SGHDT and CDR2 is YYEEEE in the germline V gene. DNA of the CDR3: TGTGCCAGCAGCTTGGGGACAGGGGGCAATATGTGGACTGAAGCTTTCTTT. It codes for CASSLGTGGNMWTEAFF.

This clone came up once. The J gene is TRBJ2-2, the V gene TRBV7-7, with D maybe TRBD2 (5 bases). This CDR3 is 15 amino acids long. Germline CDR1 and CDR2: SSHAT and FNYEAQ (reference sequence). V gave up 5 bases and J gave up 6 bases, with 16 bases separating them. The CDR3 region has the DNA TGTGCCAGCAGCCTAGACACTTCCGGGGCCGGGGAGCTGTTTTTT. This codes for CASSLDTSGAGELFF.

This chain joins TRBV3-1 (or the pseudogene TRBV3-2) and TRBJ2-7; unclear D gene. The CDR3 extends over 14 amino acids. The V gene lost 0 bases and the J gene lost 1 base, with 7 bases spanning the gap. Germline loops: CDR1 LGHDT, CDR2 YNNKEL (reference sequence). The CDR3 DNA sequence: TGTGCCAGCAGCCAAGACGTCAGATCCTACGAGCAGTACTTC. Its protein product is CASSQDVRSYEQYF.

This clone came up a few times. Different DNA sequences within this sample yield the same CDR3. The rearrangement uses TRBV19 and TRBJ2-7, with 9 bases fitting TRBD2. This CDR3 comprises 15 residues. V dropped 1 base and J dropped 1; count of bases not matched to a gene: 2. Germline CDR1 is LNHDA and CDR2 is SQIVND (reference sequence). CDR3 loop: CASSIGLAGSYEQYF. The CDR3 DNA reads as TGTGCCAGTAGTATAGGCCTAGCGGGATCCTACGAGCAGTACTTC.

This chain connects TRBV30 to TRBJ1-5, with TRBD1 identical over 7 bases. CDR1 is GTSNPN and CDR2 is SVGIG in the germline V gene (reference sequence). The CDR3 sequence is 15 residues long. V shed 0 bases and J 6 bases; nucleotides not matched to a gene: 8. CDR3 in DNA: TGTGCCTGGAGTGTGTTCAGGGGGGTTGGTCAGCCCCAGCATTTT. Residues: CAWSVFRGVGQPQHF.

The rearrangement links TRBV7-2 to TRBJ1-5; 8 bases are a match to TRBD1. Germline V CDR1 and CDR2: SGHTA, FQGNSA. V gave up 4 bases and J gave up 7 bases; unmatched junction bases: 6. This CDR3 comprises 14 residues. This chain's CDR3 is CASSSQGAGQPQHF. The CDR3 DNA reads TGTGCCAGCAGCTCGCAGGGGGCCGGGCAGCCCCAGCATTTT.

The V call is TRBV5-6, the J call TRBJ2-3; TRBD2 aligns across 7 bases. The germline CDR1 and CDR2 sequences are SGHDT and YYEEEE. V lost 8 bases, J lost 2 bases, and 8 bases stayed unmatched. This CDR3 is 14 amino acids long. The CDR3 DNA is TGTGCCAGTCGGGAGGCAGGACTCACAGATACGCAGTATTTT. Its translation: CASREAGLTDTQYF.

Only one count was recorded for this clone. CDR3 amino acids: CASSPVTGVNEKLFF. The CDR3 DNA reads as TGTGCCAGCTCACCAGTAACAGGAGTTAATGAAAAACTGTTTTTT. V usage is TRBV18 and J usage is TRBJ1-4; a possible D gene is TRBD1 (5 bases). The CDR3 sequence is 15 residues long. Trimming cost V 2 bases and J 4 bases, with 11 bases left between them. The V gene's germline CDR1 is KGHSH and CDR2 LQKENI.

This chain joins TRBV7-8 and TRBJ1-1, with unresolved D. Trimming left V 2 bases short and J 8 bases short, with 9 bases between. The CDR3 sequence is 12 residues long. Germline V gene sequence: CDR1 SGHVS, CDR2 FQNEAQ. The CDR3 loop reads CASSLPPSEAFF. As DNA, the CDR3 is TGTGCCAGCAGCTTACCTCCCTCCGAAGCTTTCTTT.

DNA of the CDR3: TGTGCCAGCAGCCACTTAGCGGGAGGGCCAGATACGCAGTATTTT. Translation: CASSHLAGGPDTQYF. The gene calls are TRBV3-1 (or the pseudogene TRBV3-2) and TRBJ2-3; 11 bases are a match to TRBD2. V gave up 3 bases and J gave up 4 bases; unmatched junction bases: 3. The CDR3 is 15 residues long. The germline V gene has CDR1 LGHDT and CDR2 YNNKEL (reference sequence).

This chain links TRBV28 with TRBJ2-3; 8 positions agree with TRBD1. CDR1 and CDR2 from the germline V gene are MDHEN and SYDVKM. The CDR3 sequence is 14 residues long. V shed 2 bases, J shed 7 bases, and the junction held 5 bases outside the gene matches. The CDR3 is CASSLMQGAYTQYF. Written as DNA, the CDR3 is TGTGCCAGCAGTTTAATGCAGGGGGCATATACGCAGTATTTT.

This chain links TRBV6-5 with TRBJ1-1, with 8 bases aligning to TRBD1. The junction had 12 bases not matched to a gene; V was cut back by 4 bases and J by 8 bases. This CDR3 contains 15 residues. Germline CDR1 MNHEY, CDR2 SVGAGI. CDR3 sequence: CASSLHGDRGREAFF. The CDR3 coding sequence is TGTGCCAGCAGTTTACACGGCGACAGGGGCAGGGAAGCTTTCTTT.

The gene calls are TRBV9 and TRBJ2-1, with 9 bases lining up with TRBD2. In germline, CDR1 is SGDLS, CDR2 YYNGEE. Unmatched junction bases numbered 17, after V lost 0 bases and J lost 4 bases. This CDR3 comprises 20 residues. The CDR3, as DNA: TGTGCCAGCAGCGTAGAAGGGCGGAGTAGCGGGAGTTCTATATACAATGAGCAGTTCTTC. Translated: CASSVEGRSSGSSIYNEQFF.

This clone came up a few times. This chain joins TRBV19 and TRBJ1-6; 10 nucleotides align to TRBD1. J was trimmed by 10 bases and V by 7 bases; bases with no gene match: 4. The CDR3 is 13 residues long. The germline CDR1 and CDR2 sequences are LNHDA and SQIVND (reference sequence). Here the CDR3 reads CASKGTGESPLHF. The CDR3 DNA sequence: TGTGCCAGTAAGGGGACAGGGGAATCACCCCTCCACTTT.

The J gene is TRBJ2-1, the V gene TRBV7-9; TRBD2 aligns across 10 bases. V was clipped by 4 bases and J by 5 bases; unmatched bases: 8. Per the germline V gene, CDR1 is SEHNR and CDR2 is FQNEAQ (reference sequence). The CDR3 consists of 16 residues. This CDR3 reads CASSYLAGVGDNEQFF. The CDR3 DNA reads as TGTGCCAGCAGCTACCTAGCGGGAGTGGGTGACAATGAGCAGTTCTTC.